What follows are 26 T cell receptor beta chains derived from one specimen sequenced in a study of spatial heterogeneity in lung cancer. The time point was: sample taken at primary tumor resection. The input material, whole RNA from tumor, nontumor lung or frozen PBMC, was sequenced unsorted. TCRdb re-called the 5' RACE reads through MiXCR, storing one row per CDR3 protein. Here the sample spans tens of thousands of distinct CDR3 sequences, roughly 14% being singletons. The sample in question was PBMCs, obtained at surgery. The receptor set was obtained from a male donor with early-stage non-small cell lung cancer.

This clonotype was picked up many times. At one end, the junction sequence differs from germline, possibly due to a read error. This chain connects TRBV7-2 to TRBJ2-3; no clear D gene. Germline V CDR1 and CDR2: SGHTA, FQGNSA. The CDR3 extends over 11 amino acids. Written as DNA, the CDR3 is TGTGCCAGCAGCCTAGCAGATACGCAGTATTTT. This sequence encodes CASSLADTQYF.

This clonotype was found a few times. This rearrangement joins TRBV12-3 or TRBV12-4 to TRBJ2-6; weak D call: TRBD2 (5 bases). This CDR3 spans 15 amino acids. With 4 bases removed from V and 0 bases from J, the gap between germline ends came to 7 bases. In DNA, the CDR3 is TGTGCCAGCAGTTCACGGGGCTCTGGGGCCAACGTCCTGACTTTC. It specifies CASSSRGSGANVLTF.

Only a few counts were recorded for this clonotype. The V call is TRBV4-3, the J call TRBJ1-5; D is undetermined. V was clipped by 1 base and J by 7 bases, with 14 bases between them. The CDR3 is 15 residues long. The germline CDR1 and CDR2 sequences are LGHNA and YSLEER. The CDR3 sequence: CASSQVWDRYQPQHF. CDR3 nucleotides: TGCGCCAGCAGCCAAGTCTGGGATCGTTACCAGCCCCAGCATTTT.

About this clonotype itself: A much larger clone sits a single nucleotide away, making a read error possible. The chain couples TRBV19 to TRBJ2-7; D could derive from TRBD1 or TRBD2 (5 bases each). The length of the CDR3 is 15 residues. Per germline, CDR1 LNHDA and CDR2 SQIVND (reference sequence). V lost 0 bases and J lost 5, with 14 bases in between. The CDR3: CASSIDRRGTDEQYF. CDR3 DNA: TGTGCCAGTAGTATAGATCGTAGAGGGACCGACGAGCAGTACTTC.

The rearrangement joins TRBV27 to TRBJ2-3, with 7 bases lining up with TRBD2. Germline loops: CDR1 MNHEY, CDR2 SMNVEV (reference sequence). With 4 bases clipped from V and 2 bases from J, the junction kept 15 bases outside the gene matches. The CDR3 totals 18 residues. CDR3 sequence (DNA): TGTGCCAGCAGTTCAGGAGGGAGGGCGCTCACCGACACAGATACGCAGTATTTT. Translated: CASSSGGRALTDTDTQYF.

A few counts support this clonotype. V gene TRBV12-3 or TRBV12-4 combines with J gene TRBJ2-1; possibly TRBD1 for D (5 bases). Trimming removed 8 bases from V and 4 bases from J, with 6 bases in between. There are 11 residues in the CDR3. The CDR3 bases are TGTGCCAGCCGGACATACAATGAGCAGTTCTTC. This sequence encodes CASRTYNEQFF.

This sequence joins TRBV24-1 and TRBJ1-1, with D unclear. The CDR3 totals 12 residues. Germline V gene sequence: CDR1 KGHDR, CDR2 SFDVKD. Trimming shortened V by 5 bases and J by 11 bases, and 14 bases separated the two germline ends. The CDR3 bases are TGTGCCACCAGTGGCCCCCACGACGGGGCTTTCTTT. Translation gives CATSGPHDGAFF.

CDR3 in amino acids: CSVLQGEEKLFF. In DNA, the CDR3 is TGCAGCGTTCTGCAGGGAGAGGAAAAACTGTTTTTT. The chain joins TRBV29-1 to TRBJ1-4; tentative D call: TRBD1 (5 bases). This CDR3 is built from 12 residues. The V gene's germline CDR1 is SQVTM and CDR2 ANQGSEA. Trimming removed 5 bases from V and 8 bases from J, with 12 bases in between.

This clonotype was found many times. This chain joins TRBV10-3 and TRBJ2-6; D might be TRBD1 (6 bases). The CDR3 is 16 amino acids. Trimming stripped 6 bases from V and 0 bases from J, with 12 bases between. Germline V gives CDR1 ENHRY, CDR2 SYGVKD. CDR3 loop: CAISPGQTSGANVLTF. CDR3 nucleotides: TGTGCCATCAGCCCCGGACAGACCTCTGGGGCCAACGTCCTGACTTTC.

The gene calls are TRBV9 and TRBJ2-5, with 9 bases that match TRBD1. Unmatched junction bases numbered 0, after V lost 0 bases and J lost 3 bases. CDR3 length: 14 amino acids. Germline CDR1 and CDR2: SGDLS and YYNGEE. This CDR3 is CASSVGDREETQYF. CDR3 bases: TGTGCCAGCAGCGTAGGGGACAGGGAAGAGACCCAGTACTTC.

The rearrangement links TRBV5-1 to TRBJ2-5; possibly TRBD1 for D (6 bases). The CDR3 totals 15 residues. Trimming left V 2 bases short and J 4 bases short, with 15 bases between. The germline CDR1 and CDR2 sequences are SGHRS and YFSETQ. CDR3: CASSLLRTEGETQYF. The CDR3 DNA follows: TGCGCCAGCAGCTTACTCAGGACAGAAGGAGAGACCCAGTACTTC.

V is TRBV24-1 and J is TRBJ2-3, with TRBD1 identical over 7 bases. V was clipped by 1 base and J by 7 bases; unmatched bases: 13. Looked up from germline, CDR1 is KGHDR and CDR2 is SFDVKD. CDR3 length: 17 residues. This CDR3 is CATSDFNRGPHRNTQYF. In DNA, the CDR3 is TGTGCCACCAGTGATTTTAACAGGGGCCCGCACAGAAATACGCAGTATTTT.

The chain combines TRBV10-2 with TRBJ1-1; 8 nucleotides match TRBD1. The junction had 6 bases not matched to a gene; V was cut back by 11 bases and J by 1 base. Per the germline V gene, CDR1 is WSHSY and CDR2 is SAAADI. The CDR3 contains 13 residues. As DNA, the CDR3 is TGCGCCGGATCGGACAGGGAGAACACTGAAGCTTTCTTT. Its translation is CAGSDRENTEAFF.

The chain couples TRBV24-1 to TRBJ2-1; possible D gene TRBD1, 6 bases. Germline assignment: CDR1 KGHDR and CDR2 SFDVKD. This CDR3 contains 13 residues. V was pared by 9 bases and J by 3 bases, with 11 bases between. The CDR3 DNA follows: TGTGCCACCGAGGGGGACAACTACAATGAGCAGTTCTTC. Translated, it gives CATEGDNYNEQFF.

With regard to this clonotype: A single base separates this from a much larger clone, so it may be a read error. The chain joins TRBV29-1 to TRBJ1-4; D perhaps matches TRBD1 (5 bases). The CDR3 is 14 residues long. Germline values: CDR1 SQVTM, CDR2 ANQGSEA. DNA of the CDR3: TGCAGCGTCACCAGTTGGGGAGGGGATGAAAAACTGCTTTTT. Its protein product is CSVTSWGGDEKLLF.

V is TRBV6-2 or TRBV6-3 and J is TRBJ2-1, with D uncertain. This CDR3 spans 11 amino acids. Trimming pared 2 bases from V and 7 bases from J, leaving 3 bases between. Germline CDR1 reads MNHEY; CDR2 reads SVGEGT. CDR3 DNA: TGTGCCAGCAGTTACGGGAATGAGCAGTTCTTC. This sequence encodes CASSYGNEQFF.

The V call is TRBV6-5, the J call TRBJ2-7, with D possibly matching TRBD2 (5 bases). This CDR3 has 13 residues. V was trimmed by 5 bases and J by 0 bases, leaving 8 bases between them. The V gene's germline CDR1 is MNHEY and CDR2 SVGAGI. CDR3 in DNA: TGTGCCAGCAGTAACCGGGGCTCCTACGAGCAGTACTTC. This gives the protein CASSNRGSYEQYF.

This clonotype was found many times. The chain uses TRBV11-2 and TRBJ2-5; 12 bases are a match to TRBD2. The germline V gene has CDR1 SGHAT and CDR2 FQNNGV. This CDR3 has 16 residues. Trimming took 2 bases from V and 4 from J; bases not matched to a gene: 5. CDR3: CASSLRLAGGVETQYF. Here the CDR3 DNA reads TGTGCCAGCAGCTTACGCCTAGCGGGAGGGGTAGAGACCCAGTACTTC.

Ten or more counts support this clonotype. The chain employs TRBV7-9 and TRBJ2-7; weak D call: TRBD1 (5 bases). Per the germline V gene, CDR1 is SEHNR and CDR2 is FQNEAQ (reference sequence). V was clipped by 0 bases and J by 3 bases, with 9 bases between them. CDR3 size: 14 residues. The CDR3 loop is CASSLARGYYEQYF. The CDR3 bases are TGTGCCAGCAGCTTAGCAAGGGGCTACTACGAGCAGTACTTC.

The V call is TRBV2, the J call TRBJ2-7; a weak D match, TRBD2 (5 bases). Germline V gene data show CDR1 as SNHLY and CDR2 as FYNNEI. Trimming cost V 1 base and J 7 bases, with 11 bases left between them. The CDR3 loop spans 13 amino acids. As DNA, the CDR3 is TGTGCCAGCAGTGAAGAGAGGAGAGGGGAGCAGTACTTC. Its protein is CASSEERRGEQYF. The full variable domain, its missing parts supplied by reference TRBV2 and TRBJ2-7, is EPEVTQTPSHQVTQMGQEVILRCVPISNHLYFYWYRQILGQKVEFLVSFYNNEISEKSEIFDDQFSVERPDGSNFTLKIRSTKLEDSAMYFCASSEERRGEQYFGPGTRLTVT.

The chain employs TRBV20-1 and TRBJ1-1; D gene ambiguous. V lost 0 bases and J 10 bases, leaving 12 bases between the germline ends. Germline loops: CDR1 DFQATT, CDR2 SNEGSKA (reference sequence). This CDR3 region has 12 residues. CDR3: CSAREPGLGAFF. In DNA form, the CDR3 reads TGCAGTGCTAGAGAACCAGGCCTGGGAGCTTTCTTT.

This clonotype was seen repeatedly, ten times or more. V is TRBV28 and J is TRBJ1-1; D is unclear. This CDR3 is 10 amino acids long. The V end lost 6 bases, the J end lost 3 bases, and 2 bases lay between the germline ends. Germline V gives CDR1 MDHEN, CDR2 SYDVKM. Here the CDR3 reads CASRHTEAFF. CDR3 sequence (DNA): TGTGCCAGCAGGCACACTGAAGCTTTCTTT.

This clonotype appeared a few times. The J gene is TRBJ2-4, the V gene TRBV3-1; 8 nucleotides line up with TRBD1. V shed 4 bases, J shed 8 bases, and the junction held 7 bases outside the gene matches. Germline CDR1 and CDR2: LGHDT and YNNKEL (reference sequence). This CDR3 is built from 14 residues. The CDR3 region has the DNA TGTGCCAGCAGCCTGGGGACAGGTGTAGACATTCAGTACTTC. Translating it yields CASSLGTGVDIQYF.

This clonotype showed up many times. J is TRBJ2-6 and V is TRBV6-5, with 11 bases lining up with TRBD1. The length of the CDR3 is 17 residues. Germline CDR1 reads MNHEY; CDR2 reads SVGAGI. V was clipped by 11 bases and J by 1 base; unmatched bases: 10. CDR3: CACTRDRGSSGANVLTF. DNA for the CDR3: TGTGCCTGTACCCGGGACAGGGGGTCTTCTGGGGCCAACGTCCTGACTTTC.

This clonotype has a handful of counts. The rearrangement links TRBV12-3 or TRBV12-4 to TRBJ2-1; 14 positions agree with TRBD2. The V gene end was trimmed by 3 bases and the J gene end by 3 bases; junction bases not matched to a gene: 13. CDR3 length: 20 amino acids. This CDR3 reads CASSFSPGLAGEGDYNEQFF. The CDR3 DNA sequence: TGTGCCAGCAGTTTTTCCCCGGGACTAGCGGGAGAGGGGGACTACAATGAGCAGTTCTTC.

This clonotype was counted ten times or more. The CDR3 sequence: CASSLGGLSRGYEQYF. CDR3 DNA sequence: TGTGCCAGCAGCCTCGGGGGGCTTTCTCGGGGCTACGAGCAGTACTTC. This chain uses TRBV3-1 with TRBJ2-7, with a possible D match to TRBD2 (7 bases). CDR3 length: 16 amino acids. Trimming pared 4 bases from V and 3 bases from J, leaving 19 bases between. Germline-derived CDR1 and CDR2 are LGHDT and YNNKEL (reference sequence).